In its sample, the clone carrying this T cell receptor (beta chain) was seen a few times. The sample is drawn from a study of blood T cells in healthy people across ages. A second PCR, run for 7 to 11 cycles, used a sample-barcoded 5' primer plus a J-beta primer mix. A single record per CDR3 protein comes from TCRdb applying MiXCR to the 5' RACE reads. The profile shows some 1.4 million distinct CDR3 sequences, 42% of them singletons. Trimming shortened V by 2 bases and J by 0 bases, and 8 bases separated the two germline ends. The CDR3 is 15 amino acids. Per the germline V gene, CDR1 is SGHRS and CDR2 is YFSETQ.

The chain carries TRBV5-1 and TRBJ2-2; either TRBD1 or TRBD2 may supply D (5 bases each). Sequences were obtained from blood. The source of this sequence is a woman aged 18 to 35 in good health. The CDR3 DNA sequence: TGCGCCAGCAGCTTCGGGACCTCGAACACCGGGGAGCTGTTTTTT. Protein: CASSFGTSNTGELFF.